The following is a TCR beta chain sequence with its context. No antigen is known for it. The input lacks base qualities; no much larger clone sits a single base away. This entry is derived from a study of cytotoxic CD8 clonotypes in ibrutinib-treated CLL (dated by TCRdb to the early 2020s). In the study overall: The cohort was composed of ten to eleven relapsed/refractory and 15 treatment-naive patients; IGHV unmutated status was identified in 17 patients. Cryopreserved peripheral blood mononuclear cells were collected before treatment, at response, and at either disease progression or sustained remission. Response samples were taken after a median of approximately a year on treatment, ranging from roughly 6 to 36 months. Samples averaged approximately 260,000 productive templates and roughly 86,000 productive rearrangements. Longitudinal samples were available for 26 of the 86 trial participants. Every sample from remission and from progressive disease was obtained while the patients were still on ibrutinib. Partial responses were observed in about 25 patients and complete responses in 2; after a median follow-up of 68 months, remission was maintained in roughly 14 patients and progression was observed in some twelve.

What the study reported, not specific to this receptor: Public clonotypes were rare and either contracted or stayed stable during treatment, and the rise in clonality at ibrutinib response reflected the expansion of private clonotypes. Sampling times were not matched between sustained-remission and progressing patients, and lymph node repertoires were not studied. Baseline clonality was found to be higher than that of age-matched healthy donors and was strongly correlated with circulating CD8+ T-cell counts. Clonality rose at ibrutinib response, remained stable during sustained remission, and dropped back toward baseline at progression.

The time point label here, explained by the study, means: approximately twelve months on ibrutinib. For TCR beta library preparation, approximately 2.2 micrograms of genomic DNA were isolated from cryopreserved PBMCs. Longitudinal blood samples from CLL patients receiving ibrutinib monotherapy were subjected to high-throughput TCR beta sequencing. The patients took part in an open-label, single-center phase 2 trial of ibrutinib monotherapy. A MiSeq instrument was used for deep resolution sequencing, which targeted depths ranging from 1 in 1 million up to 1 in 200,000 T cells, with coverage averaging 10x for each clonotype. The immunoSEQ hsTCRB Kit was used to generate the TCR beta libraries. The source study handled its data this way. Data were analyzed with ImmunoSEQ Data Assistant and ImmunoSEQ Analyzer, with V, D and J genes assigned per IMGT definitions. Clonality, which ranges from 0 to 1, was calculated as one minus the normalized Shannon entropy of productive rearrangement frequencies. Public clonotype analysis was restricted to overrepresented clonotypes comprising at least 0.05% of each patient's repertoire. Repertoires from about a dozen age-matched healthy donors in immuneACCESS were used as clonality controls. Held by TCRdb, this immuneACCESS table contains in-frame sequences only and omits some clones. Under half of the omission traces to an unresolved V gene where checked; the cause of the rest is unknown. V and J calls and clone size are as listed in that table; D and trimming were resolved from the DNA. The sample includes some 98,000 clones, with 78% observed a single time. The ten largest clonotypes hold around 32% of the sample.

From V the trimming removes 4 bases and from J it removes 5 bases, while the gene matches leave 4 bases of the junction unaccounted for. The germline V gene encodes CDR1 SQVTM and CDR2 ANQGSEA. Including cysteine and phenylalanine, the CDR3 has 14 amino acids. Only the CDR3 DNA stays, 42 bases, in frame from base 1. The TCR sequence derives from a human donor with chronic lymphocytic leukemia. The chain is encoded by TRBV29-1 joined to TRBJ2-1, with 11 bases in between that match TRBD2. The source material was PBMCs, sampled after 12 months of ibrutinib treatment. The CDR3 protein is CSVGKLAGDNEQFF. The DNA sequence is TGCAGCGTTGGTAAACTAGCGGGGGACAATGAGCAGTTCTTC.